This TCR beta chain derives from a study of regulatory T cells in long-lasting Graves disease. Study outcomes and limitations: Rather than thyroid tissue, only peripheral blood underwent study.

From germline, CDR1 is GTSNPN and CDR2 SVGIG (reference sequence). J was trimmed by 0 bases and V by 2 bases; bases with no gene match: 7. This CDR3 spans 15 amino acids. Building the TCR beta libraries relied on iRepertoire HTBI primers, and CDR3 regions underwent Arm-PCR. Via MiXCR, TCRdb re-called the multiplex PCR reads, giving one row per CDR3 protein. The sample consists of hundreds of thousands of distinct CDR3 sequences, roughly 15% of them appearing once. On this clonotype itself: Its antigen is unidentified.

The time point: newly diagnosed GD, antithyroid drugs for less than 3 months. From RNA extracted from PBMCs, the TCR library was made. This sample also appeared in a second study, on T cells in Graves' hyperthyroidism and ophthalmopathy.

The input for sequencing was peripheral blood mononuclear cells (PBMCs), taken at new diagnosis, from a patient treated with antithyroid drugs. The source is a woman aged 30 to 39 with Graves disease. The chain links TRBV30 to TRBJ2-7; 7 nucleotides align to TRBD2. CDR3 sequence: CAWSKLAKGSYEQYF. The CDR3 DNA sequence: TGTGCCTGGAGTAAACTAGCGAAGGGCTCCTACGAGCAGTACTTC.